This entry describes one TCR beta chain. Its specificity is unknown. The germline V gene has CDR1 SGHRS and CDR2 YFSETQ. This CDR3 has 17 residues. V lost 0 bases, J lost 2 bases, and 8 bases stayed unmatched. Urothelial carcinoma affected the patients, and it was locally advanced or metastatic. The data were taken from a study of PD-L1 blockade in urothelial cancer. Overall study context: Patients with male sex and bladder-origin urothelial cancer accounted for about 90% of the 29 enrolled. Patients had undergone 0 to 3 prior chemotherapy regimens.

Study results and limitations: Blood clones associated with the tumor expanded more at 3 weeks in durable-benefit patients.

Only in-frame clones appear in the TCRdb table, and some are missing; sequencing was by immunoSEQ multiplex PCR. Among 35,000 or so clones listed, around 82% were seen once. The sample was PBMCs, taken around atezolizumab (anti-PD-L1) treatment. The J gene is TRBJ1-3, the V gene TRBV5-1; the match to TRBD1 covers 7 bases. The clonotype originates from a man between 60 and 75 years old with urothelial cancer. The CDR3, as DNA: TGCGCCAGCAGCTTGGTCCATAACGGACAGGCTGGAAACACCATATATTTT. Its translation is CASSLVHNGQAGNTIYF.